Reported below is one TCR beta chain. Its cognate antigen is unknown. The length of the CDR3 is 13 residues. V dropped 5 bases and J dropped 11 bases, with 16 bases sitting between them. Germline loops: CDR1 SGHAT, CDR2 FQNNGV. Healthy people donating bone marrow made up the donors. The data were obtained in a study of cytomegalovirus exposure and HLA in healthy donors. Study in general: Around 77 million unique TCRs from HLA-typed donors made up an early data release. Broader study findings: It was shown in a later analysis that HLA-associated TCR beta chains were more clonally expanded than other, equally common chains. CMV serostatus was the only recorded immune exposure for donors.

The PCR had 60 Vbeta and 13 Jbeta primers. This table comes from immunoSEQ multiplex PCR, and its TCRdb copy is limited to in-frame clones, with some not included. The sample shows more than 150,000 clones, around 82% of them seen only once. Sequencing was done on a sample of PBMCs. This clonotype was obtained from a woman aged 45-60 years in good health and CMV-seropositive. The chain recombines TRBV11-2 with TRBJ2-4; unclear D gene. The CDR3 is CASSPPVAGVQYF. DNA for the CDR3: TGTGCCAGCAGCCCCCCGGTTGCTGGAGTTCAGTACTTC.